Detailed here is one T cell receptor (beta chain). The authors extracted at least 5.5 micrograms of total RNA per sample. A second 7 to 11 cycle PCR used barcoded and J-beta primers. Per sample, CDR3-containing paired-end reads numbered at least 2.5 million. From the 5' RACE reads, TCRdb called clonotypes with MiXCR, one entry per CDR3 protein. The sample holds fewer than 800,000 distinct CDR3 sequences, around 21% seen once. The V gene's germline CDR1 is ENHRY and CDR2 SYGVKD. The CDR3 consists of 15 residues. Trimming pared 0 bases from V and 5 bases from J, leaving 10 bases between. This record comes from a study of blood T cells in healthy people across ages.

The rearrangement links TRBV10-3 to TRBJ1-4; tentatively, D is TRBD1 (5 bases). The receptor comes from a man in his sixties or seventies in good health. The sequenced sample consisted of blood. In DNA form, the CDR3 reads TGTGCCATCAGTGAGTCGGGGGGGAGGAATGAAAAACTGTTTTTT. It specifies CAISESGGRNEKLFF.